This T cell receptor beta chain is from a study of control samples from healthy donors and cancer patients. Profiling relied on immunoSEQ multiplex PCR, and the TCRdb table lists in-frame clones only, not all of them. The sample carries just over 30,000 clones, 94% recorded once. CDR1 is WSHSY, CDR2 SAAADI, per germline. This CDR3 is 16 amino acids long. Trimming cost V 5 bases and J 0 bases, with 16 bases left between them. The sample comprised blood. This receptor was identified in a man between 60 and 75 years old in good health. The chain couples TRBV10-2 to TRBJ1-1, with D possibly TRBD1 on 5 matching bases. The CDR3 DNA reads TGCGCCAGCAGTACGACTTGGGCAGGGATGAACACTGAAGCTTTCTTT. Protein: CASSTTWAGMNTEAFF.